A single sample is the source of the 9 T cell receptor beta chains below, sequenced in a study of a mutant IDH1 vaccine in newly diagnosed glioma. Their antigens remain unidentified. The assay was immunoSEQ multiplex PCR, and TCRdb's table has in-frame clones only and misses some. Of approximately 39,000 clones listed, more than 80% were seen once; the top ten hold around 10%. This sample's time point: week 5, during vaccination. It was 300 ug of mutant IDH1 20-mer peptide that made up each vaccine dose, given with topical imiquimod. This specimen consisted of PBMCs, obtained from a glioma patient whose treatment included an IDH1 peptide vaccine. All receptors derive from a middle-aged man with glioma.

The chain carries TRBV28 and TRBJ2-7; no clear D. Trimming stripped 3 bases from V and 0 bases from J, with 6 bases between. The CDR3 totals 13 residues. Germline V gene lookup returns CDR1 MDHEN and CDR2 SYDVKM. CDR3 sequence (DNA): TGTGCCAGCAGTTTTGACATCTCCTACGAGCAGTACTTC. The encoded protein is CASSFDISYEQYF.

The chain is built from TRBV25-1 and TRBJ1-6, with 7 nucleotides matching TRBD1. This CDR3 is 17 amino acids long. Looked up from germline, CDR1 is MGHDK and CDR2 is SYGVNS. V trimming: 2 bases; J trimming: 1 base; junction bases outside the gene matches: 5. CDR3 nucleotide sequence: TGTGCCAGCAGTGAAACAGGGGATCGGTCCTATAATTCACCCCTCCACTTT. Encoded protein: CASSETGDRSYNSPLHF. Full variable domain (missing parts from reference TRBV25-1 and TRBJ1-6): EADIYQTPRYLVIGTGKKITLECSQTMGHDKMYWYQQDPGMELHLIHYSYGVNSTEKGDLSSESTVSRIRTEHFPLTLESARPSHTSQYLCASSETGDRSYNSPLHFGNGTRLTVT.

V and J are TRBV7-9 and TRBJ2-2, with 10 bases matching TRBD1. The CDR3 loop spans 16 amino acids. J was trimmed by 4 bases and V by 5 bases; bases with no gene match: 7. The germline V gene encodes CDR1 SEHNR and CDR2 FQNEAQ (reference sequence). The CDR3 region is CASSPTGTGVTGELFF. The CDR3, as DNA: TGTGCCAGCAGCCCCACCGGGACAGGGGTCACCGGGGAGCTGTTTTTT.

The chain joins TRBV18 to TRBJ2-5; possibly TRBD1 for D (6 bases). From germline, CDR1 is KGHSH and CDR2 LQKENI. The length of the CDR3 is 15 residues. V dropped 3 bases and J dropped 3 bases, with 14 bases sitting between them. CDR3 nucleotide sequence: TGTGCCAGCTCACCGAGAACAGGGTCTGAAGAGACCCAGTACTTC. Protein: CASSPRTGSEETQYF.

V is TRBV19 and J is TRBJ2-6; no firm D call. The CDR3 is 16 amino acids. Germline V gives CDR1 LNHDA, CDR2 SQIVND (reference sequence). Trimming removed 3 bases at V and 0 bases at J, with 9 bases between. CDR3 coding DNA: TGTGCCAGTAGTATCTCTTTCCCCTCTGGGGCCAACGTCCTGACTTTC. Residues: CASSISFPSGANVLTF.

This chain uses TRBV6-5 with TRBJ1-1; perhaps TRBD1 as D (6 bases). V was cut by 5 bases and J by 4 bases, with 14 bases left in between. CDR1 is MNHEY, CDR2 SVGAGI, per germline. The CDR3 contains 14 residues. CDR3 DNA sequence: TGTGCCAGCAGTCACAGGGCTCGGGGCACTGAAGCTTTCTTT. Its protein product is CASSHRARGTEAFF.

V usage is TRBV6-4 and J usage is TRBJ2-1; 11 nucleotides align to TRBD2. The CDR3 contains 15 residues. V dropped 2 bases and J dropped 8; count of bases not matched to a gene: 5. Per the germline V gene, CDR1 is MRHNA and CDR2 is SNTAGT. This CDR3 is CASSDSSGGAHEQFF. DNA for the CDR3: TGTGCCAGCAGTGACAGTAGCGGGGGGGCACATGAGCAGTTCTTC.

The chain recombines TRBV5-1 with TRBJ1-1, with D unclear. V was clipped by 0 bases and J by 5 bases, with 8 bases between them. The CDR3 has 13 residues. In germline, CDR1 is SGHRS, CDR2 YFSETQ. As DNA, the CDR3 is TGCGCCAGCAGCTTGGCCGGGCGGACTGAAGCTTTCTTT. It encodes CASSLAGRTEAFF. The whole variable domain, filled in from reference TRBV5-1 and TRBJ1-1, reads KAGVTQTPRYLIKTRGQQVTLSCSPISGHRSVSWYQQTPGQGLQFLFEYFSETQRNKGNFPGRFSGRQFSNSRSEMNVSTLELGDSALYLCASSLAGRTEAFFGQGTRLTVV.

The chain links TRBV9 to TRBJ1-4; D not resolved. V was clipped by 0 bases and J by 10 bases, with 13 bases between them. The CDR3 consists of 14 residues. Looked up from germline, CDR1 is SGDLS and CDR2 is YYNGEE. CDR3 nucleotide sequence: TGTGCCAGCAGCGTAGATAGACTCGGTACAAAACTGTTTTTT. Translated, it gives CASSVDRLGTKLFF. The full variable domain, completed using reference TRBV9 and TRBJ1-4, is DSGVTQTPKHLITATGQRVTLRCSPRSGDLSVYWYQQSLDQGLQFLIQYYNGEERAKGNILERFSAQQFPDLHSELNLSSLELGDSALYFCASSVDRLGTKLFFGSGTQLSVL.